This T cell receptor (beta chain) comes out of a study of PD-L1 blockade in urothelial cancer. Study-wide context: Administration of atezolizumab to patients began around 2014, at 1,200 mg intravenously every 3 weeks. Treatment start was followed by blood analysis at 3 weeks (second dose) and again at 6 weeks.

The CDR3 is made up of 16 amino acids. The V and J ends lost 7 bases and 5 bases, in that order; junction bases with no gene match: 11. Germline CDR1 MDHEN, CDR2 SYDVKM. Clones were read by immunoSEQ multiplex PCR, and TCRdb kept only the in-frame ones, dropping some. The sample yields about 76,000 clones, around 93% seen once. Time point specified: peripheral blood 6 weeks after treatment start. The receptor was derived from a woman over 75 with urothelial cancer. Specimen: PBMCs, collected around atezolizumab (anti-PD-L1) treatment. The chain couples TRBV28 to TRBJ2-2, with 9 bases lining up with TRBD1. This chain's CDR3 is CASIPGDRGYTGELFF. The CDR3 DNA reads as TGTGCCAGCATCCCCGGTGACAGGGGGTATACCGGGGAGCTGTTTTTT. The complete variable domain, with remaining parts taken from reference TRBV28 and TRBJ2-2, reads DVKVTQSSRYLVKRTGEKVFLECVQDMDHENMFWYRQDPGLGLRLIYFSYDVKMKEKGDIPEGYSVSREKKERFSLILESASTNQTSMYLCASIPGDRGYTGELFFGEGSRLTVL.